This T cell receptor beta chain stems from a study of blood T cell repertoires in COVID-19. At the level of the study: Samples of COVID-19 (acute and convalescent) were obtained from the United States, Italy and Spain.

The length of the CDR3 is 13 residues. V was clipped by 8 bases and J by 7 bases, with 14 bases between them. Under the authors' procedure: Reference gene primers were amplified, and this amplification served to estimate nucleated cell counts. Repertoires were generated with immunoSEQ multiplex PCR, while TCRdb's copy carries only in-frame clones and drops some. V, J and clone size are those of that table, while D and trimming were read from the DNA. Altogether approximately 66,000 clones are present, roughly 84% being singletons, with the ten largest covering 6.9%. The source material was peripheral blood. The genes are TRBV12-3 or TRBV12-4 and TRBJ2-2, with D perhaps matching TRBD2 (5 bases). The receptor was derived from a man aged 45-60 years with active COVID-19. The CDR3 DNA follows: TGTGCCAGCTCGCTAGCCATCAACGGGGAGCTGTTTTTT. Translation gives CASSLAINGELFF.